A selection of T cell receptor beta chains follows, all from one sample in a study of cytomegalovirus exposure and HLA in healthy donors. The assay was immunoSEQ multiplex PCR, and TCRdb's table has in-frame clones only and misses some. The table lists fewer than 110,000 clones, 76% of them singletons. The sample consisted of PBMCs. The receptor source for this set is a woman aged 18 to 35 in good health and CMV-seropositive. Both conserved end residues are part of each CDR3. The D gene is left open where the match is weak.

TRBD1,TRBJ1-2,TRBV2,CASRAGGRGDGYTF,TGTGCCAGCAGGGCGGGGGGCAGGGGGGATGGCTACACCTTC
.,TRBJ2-1,TRBV2,CASSVESPSSYNEQFF,TGTGCCAGCAGTGTGGAGTCCCCGAGCTCCTACAATGAGCAGTTCTTC
.,TRBJ2-5,TRBV4-2,CASSQEMARETQYF,TGTGCCAGCAGCCAAGAGATGGCCCGAGAGACCCAGTACTTC
TRBD1,TRBJ1-4,TRBV5-4,CASSSGQGSGKLFF,TGTGCCAGCAGCTCGGGACAGGGGAGTGGAAAACTGTTTTTT
TRBD2,TRBJ2-5,TRBV5-1,CASSFGTRSGETQYF,TGCGCCAGCAGCTTTGGGACTAGGAGCGGAGAGACCCAGTACTTC
TRBD1,TRBJ2-2,TRBV2,CATPGQGVGGELFF,TGTGCCACCCCGGGACAGGGTGTCGGCGGGGAGCTGTTTTTT
TRBD2,TRBJ2-7,TRBV4-2,CASSQDIAGEYEQYF,TGTGCCAGCAGCCAAGACATAGCGGGAGAGTACGAGCAGTACTTC
.,TRBJ1-1,TRBV6-5,CASTNGQQNTEAFF,TGTGCCAGCACCAATGGACAGCAAAACACTGAAGCTTTCTTT
.,TRBJ1-6,TRBV27,CASSGTGRDSPLHF,TGTGCCAGCAGTGGGACCGGGAGGGATTCACCCCTCCACTTT
TRBD1,TRBJ1-2,TRBV29-1,CSVETGTGHF,TGCAGCGTCGAGACCGGGACAGGCCACTTC
TRBD2,TRBJ2-6,TRBV10-1,CASSSFPSGPSGANVLTF,TGCGCCAGCAGTAGCTTTCCTAGCGGGCCTTCTGGGGCCAACGTCCTGACTTTC
TRBD2,TRBJ2-3,TRBV9,CASSVVLAASTDTQYF,TGTGCCAGCAGCGTAGTACTAGCGGCGAGCACAGATACGCAGTATTTT
TRBD2,TRBJ2-1,TRBV7-2,CASSPTGGSHNEQFF,TGTGCCAGCAGCCCTACGGGAGGATCCCACAATGAGCAGTTCTTC
TRBD1,TRBJ1-5,TRBV4-1,CASSQDTGQGVYQPQHF,TGCGCCAGCAGCCAAGATACGGGACAGGGCGTATATCAGCCCCAGCATTTT
.,TRBJ1-6,TRBV27,CASSLDRGSLQNSPLHF,TGTGCCAGCAGTTTGGACCGGGGGAGTTTGCAAAATTCACCCCTCCACTTT
TRBD1,TRBJ1-4,TRBV6-6,CASSYSGTGGREKLFF,TGTGCCAGCAGTTACTCCGGGACAGGGGGGCGTGAAAAACTGTTTTTT